This entry lists 19 T cell receptor beta chains sequenced from one sample in a study of T cell repertoires in cytomegalovirus infection (dated by TCRdb to the late 2010s). TCRdb records Illumina HiSeq 1500 as the sequencer. Through fastp at Q25 and MiXCR, TCRdb rebuilt clones from the public reads, retaining in-frame beta chains. Identical CDR3 protein sequences are pooled into one entry, listed with their most common genes and DNA. This sample holds fewer than 1,000,000 distinct CDR3 sequences; around 30% were observed only once. Of the sample, about an eighth is held by the ten largest clones. The sample's treatment or condition label, in plain terms: in vitro stimulation with specific CMV peptide epitopes to enrich CMV-specific T cells. These receptors' targets are unknown. This specimen was cultured CD8+ T cells from PBMCs, taken from culture after CMV antigen stimulation. These TCRs come from a human donor in good health (CMV status not recorded). Some clones in this sample may be carry-over from other donors' samples.

Comment on this clonotype: At one end the junction does not follow the germline gene, possibly because of a read error. This chain links TRBV6-2 or TRBV6-3 with TRBJ2-6; D is perhaps TRBD1 or TRBD2 (7 bases each). Looked up from germline, CDR1 is MNHEY and CDR2 is SVGEGT. The CDR3 runs 19 residues. The CDR3 loop reads CTSRPRGGTAGTGANVLTF. CDR3 in DNA: TGTACCAGCAGGCCTAGGGGTGGGACAGCGGGAACTGGGGCCAACGTCCTGACTTTC.

There are many counts of this clonotype. The chain has TRBV19 and TRBJ2-1; no definite D call. This CDR3 is 12 amino acids long. V lost 3 bases and J 3 bases, leaving 3 bases between the germline ends. CDR1 is LNHDA, CDR2 SQIVND, per germline (reference sequence). CDR3 DNA: TGTGCCAGTAGTATCGGCTACAATGAGCAGTTCTTC. It yields the protein CASSIGYNEQFF.

In DNA, the CDR3 is TGTGCCAGCAGCCCGCGTGGACAGGGGTGGGACACTGAAGCTTTCTTT. Translating it yields CASSPRGQGWDTEAFF. V is TRBV7-9 and J is TRBJ1-1; 9 bases map to TRBD1. In germline, CDR1 is SEHNR, CDR2 FQNEAQ (reference sequence). Trimming cost V 5 bases and J 3 bases; bases outside gene matches: 10. The CDR3 extends over 16 amino acids.

This chain joins TRBV7-9 and TRBJ2-1; D ambiguous. The CDR3 has 15 amino acids. Germline-derived CDR1 and CDR2 are SEHNR and FQNEAQ (reference sequence). V was trimmed by 3 bases and J by 10 bases, leaving 19 bases between them. The CDR3 reads CASSFRTRGVSEQFF. CDR3 coding DNA: TGTGCCAGCAGCTTTCGGACGCGAGGTGTCAGCGAGCAGTTCTTC.

In its sample, this clonotype was seen a few times. The chain couples TRBV6-5 to TRBJ2-1; D is perhaps TRBD1 (6 bases). V was shortened by 2 bases and J by 2 bases, with 13 bases between the two germline ends. The CDR3 runs to 16 residues. Germline CDR1 is MNHEY and CDR2 is SVGAGI. In DNA form, the CDR3 reads TGTGCCAGCAGTTACGGGAGAGGGGGAACCTACAATGAGCAGTTCTTC. Translated, it gives CASSYGRGGTYNEQFF.

The CDR3 region is CASSLVYQFDGNPNQPQHF. The DNA for the CDR3 is TGTGCCAGCAGCTTGGTATACCAATTTGACGGGAACCCTAATCAGCCCCAGCATTTT. The gene calls are TRBV5-8 and TRBJ1-5; no clear D. Germline CDR1 and CDR2: SGHTS and YDEGEE. Trimming shortened V by 0 bases and J by 4 bases, and 23 bases separated the two germline ends. The CDR3 is made up of 19 amino acids.

This clonotype was found a few times. The V and J genes are TRBV5-1 and TRBJ2-1; TRBD2 matches at 9 bases. Germline trimming cut 4 bases from V and 3 bases from J; bases unmatched to any gene: 5. CDR3 length equals 15 residues. The germline V gene encodes CDR1 SGHRS and CDR2 YFSETQ. In DNA, the CDR3 is TGCGCCAGCAGCCCCGCGGGGGGGTTCTACAATGAGCAGTTCTTC. Its protein is CASSPAGGFYNEQFF.

The chain uses TRBV12-3 or TRBV12-4 and TRBJ2-3; no reliable D call. V gave up 2 bases and J gave up 2 bases, with 8 bases separating them. The length of the CDR3 is 14 residues. CDR3 loop: CASSLREATDTQYF. The CDR3 bases are TGTGCCAGCAGTTTACGCGAGGCCACAGATACGCAGTATTTT.

This clonotype showed up just a few times. The rearrangement uses TRBV7-6 and TRBJ2-1; D unresolved. V was cut by 0 bases and J by 6 bases, with 9 bases left in between. The germline V gene encodes CDR1 SGHVS and CDR2 FNYEAQ. The CDR3 extends over 14 amino acids. The CDR3 DNA is TGTGCCAGCAGCTTAGCGCCCGTCGGCAATGAGCAGTTCTTC. Protein: CASSLAPVGNEQFF.

The chain recombines TRBV29-1 with TRBJ2-1, with D unclear. The CDR3 is 14 amino acids. Germline V gene sequence: CDR1 SQVTM, CDR2 ANQGSEA. The V end was cut by 1 base, the J end by 6 bases, with 13 bases between. The CDR3 bases are TGCAGCGTTGAAGGGGCATCGGGCATCAATGAGCAGTTCTTC. Protein: CSVEGASGINEQFF.

The chain carries TRBV28 and TRBJ2-7, with a tentative D call TRBD2 (5 bases). The V gene lost 3 bases and the J gene lost 4 bases, with 16 bases spanning the gap. In germline, CDR1 is MDHEN, CDR2 SYDVKM. CDR3 length equals 15 residues. The CDR3 DNA reads as TGTGCCAGCAGTTTTTGGGGTCGGGGTAAATACGAGCAGTACGTC. Amino acids: CASSFWGRGKYEQYV.

The genes are TRBV6-4 and TRBJ2-1, with D perhaps matching TRBD1 or TRBD2 (6 bases each). V lost 3 bases and J 2 bases, leaving 17 bases between the germline ends. The length of the CDR3 is 17 residues. Germline CDR1 reads MRHNA; CDR2 reads SNTAGT. Written as DNA, the CDR3 is TGTGCCAGCAGTGAAGGGGGTAGCGGTCCAACCTACAATGAGCAGTTCTTC. This sequence encodes CASSEGGSGPTYNEQFF.

Turning to this clonotype: Germline is not matched at one junction end, which may reflect a read error. This chain connects TRBV4-1 to TRBJ1-2; 7 bases are shared with TRBD1. The CDR3 is made up of 15 amino acids. Per germline, CDR1 MGHRA and CDR2 YSYEKL. The CDR3 loop is CANSPDGTANYGYTF. The CDR3 coding sequence is TGCGCCAACAGCCCTGACGGGACAGCTAACTATGGCTACACCTTC.

CDR3: CASSYGTGPPREGYTF. The CDR3 nucleotides read TGTGCCAGCAGTTACGGGACAGGGCCCCCCCGTGAGGGCTACACCTTC. The V call is TRBV27, the J call TRBJ1-2, with TRBD1 matching over 9 bases. The CDR3 consists of 16 residues. From germline, CDR1 is MNHEY and CDR2 SMNVEV (reference sequence). The trim removed 4 bases at V and 8 bases at J, leaving 14 bases unmatched.

The chain has TRBV7-9 and TRBJ2-5; D unresolved. Deletions cut 5 bases from V and 1 base from J, with 14 bases between. Germline V gives CDR1 SEHNR, CDR2 FQNEAQ (reference sequence). The CDR3 consists of 15 residues. The CDR3 loop reads CASSPPVGPQETQYF. CDR3 nucleotides: TGTGCCAGCAGCCCCCCGGTGGGTCCCCAAGAGACCCAGTACTTC.

The V gene is TRBV7-3, the J gene TRBJ2-1; D may be TRBD2 (5 bases). Trimming took off 0 bases at V and 4 bases at J, with 13 bases between the two ends. Germline V lookup: CDR1 SGHTA, CDR2 FQGTGA. The CDR3 is 16 residues long. This chain's CDR3 is CASSLTPSLLYNEQFF. CDR3 DNA sequence: TGTGCCAGCAGCTTAACCCCTAGCCTGCTTTACAATGAGCAGTTCTTC.

With regard to this clonotype: This CDR3 fails to terminate in the conserved phenylalanine or tryptophan, so it likely reflects a read error. The chain joins TRBV5-1 to TRBJ2-5; 9 bases align to TRBD2. The J segment lost 0 bases and the V segment lost 0 bases, leaving 0 bases of the junction unmatched. The length of the CDR3 is 15 residues. Germline CDR1 and CDR2: SGHRS and YFSETQ. The CDR3 nucleotides are TGCGCCAGCAGCTTGGAGCGGGGGGACCAAGAGACCCAGTACTCC. It yields the protein CASSLERGDQETQYS.

This clonotype was observed many times. This chain links TRBV5-6 with TRBJ1-5, with D unresolved. The germline V gene has CDR1 SGHDT and CDR2 YYEEEE. This CDR3 is built from 12 residues. The V and J ends lost 4 bases and 4 bases respectively, with 6 bases between them. The chain's CDR3 is CASSRLNQPQHF. CDR3 nucleotide sequence: TGTGCCAGCAGCCGCCTGAATCAGCCCCAGCATTTT.

This clonotype was counted only a few times. V and J are TRBV6-9 and TRBJ2-7; D tentatively fits TRBD1 or TRBD2 (5 bases each). V was trimmed by 2 bases and J by 3 bases, leaving 11 bases between them. Germline CDR1 reads MNHGY; CDR2 reads SVAAGI. CDR3 length: 14 residues. In nucleotides, the CDR3 is TGTGCCAGCAGTTATGAGGGCAGGGACTACGAGCAGTACGTC. Encoded protein: CASSYEGRDYEQYV.